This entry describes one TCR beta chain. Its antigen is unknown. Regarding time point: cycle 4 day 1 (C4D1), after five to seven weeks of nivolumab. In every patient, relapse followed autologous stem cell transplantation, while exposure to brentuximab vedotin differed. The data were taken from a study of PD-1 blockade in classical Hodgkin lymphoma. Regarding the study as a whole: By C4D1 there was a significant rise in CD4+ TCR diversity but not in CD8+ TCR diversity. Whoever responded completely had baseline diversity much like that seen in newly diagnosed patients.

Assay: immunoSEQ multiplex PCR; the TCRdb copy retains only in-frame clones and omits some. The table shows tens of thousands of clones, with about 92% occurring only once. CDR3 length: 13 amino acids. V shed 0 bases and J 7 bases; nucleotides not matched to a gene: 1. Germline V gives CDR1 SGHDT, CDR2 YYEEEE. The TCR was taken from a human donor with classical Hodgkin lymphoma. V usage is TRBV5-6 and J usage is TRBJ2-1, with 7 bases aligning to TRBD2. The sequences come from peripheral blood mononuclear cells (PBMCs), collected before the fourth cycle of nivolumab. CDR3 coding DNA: TGTGCCAGCAGCTTGGCCGGGGGGAATGAGCAGTTCTTC. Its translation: CASSLAGGNEQFF.